This T cell receptor (beta chain) is from a study of molecular identifiers for immune sequencing clone quantification. Study outcomes and limitations: Jurkat TCR RNA that was spiked in from one cell was reportedly detectable among roughly 1 million naive cells. Effector cells kept over 99% of their molecules in clones above 20 RNA copies, while naive cells kept under 1% there.

Methods described previously, with TCR primers listed, were used for bulk TCR libraries. TCRdb itself ran the PCR reads through MiXCR, one entry per CDR3 protein. Among about 23,000 distinct CDR3 sequences listed, 17% were seen once. This clonotype was seen repeatedly, ten times or more. Its antigen is currently unknown. Naive CD8 library inputs spanned roughly 17,000 to 1,100,000 sorted cells and 10%, 30% or 50% RNA. CDR1 is MGHRA and CDR2 is YSYEKL in the germline V gene. The length of the CDR3 is 13 residues. The V end lost 4 bases, the J end lost 3 bases, and 10 bases lay between the germline ends.

The receptor was derived from a human donor in good health. Some libraries in this study had Jurkat cell RNA spiked in. Sequenced material: naive CD8+ T cells from blood, with Jurkat cell RNA spiked in. Subset meaning: FACS-sorted CD8+CD4-CCR7+CD45RA+ naive T cells. The rearrangement joins TRBV4-1 to TRBJ2-7; no clear D gene. The CDR3 reads CASSPQKDYEQYF. For the CDR3, the DNA is TGCGCCAGCAGCCCACAAAAAGACTACGAGCAGTACTTC.